These T cell receptor beta chains were read from a single sample in a study of neurological immune-mediated disorders. TCRdb itself ran the 5' RACE reads through MiXCR, one entry per CDR3 protein. Among tens of thousands of distinct CDR3 sequences listed, around a tenth were seen once. Specimen: PBMCs. The receptors shown here come from a man aged 25 to 45 in good health. Each CDR3 is given with its conserved first and last residue. A D gene is named only where the DNA matches it firmly. Some rows mark clone size as missing; the rest say once, few, many or name a class of expanded clone.

len,abundance,d_gene,j_gene,v_gene,CDR3nt,CDR3aa
17,many,-,TRBJ2-3,TRBV6-6,TGTGCCAGCAGTTTAGGAGTTAGGACAACTTACACAGATACGCAGTATTTT,CASSLGVRTTYTDTQYF
15,many,-,TRBJ1-4,TRBV20-1,TGCAGTGCTAGAGGATTGCAGGGGTACAGCGAAAAACTGTTTTTT,CSARGLQGYSEKLFF
14,-,TRBD1,TRBJ2-7,TRBV7-9,TGTGCCAGCAGCGAGAGGACAGGGCCCTACGAGCAGTACTTC,CASSERTGPYEQYF
13,many,-,TRBJ1-2,TRBV9,TGTGCCAGCAGTCCCGGGGGGGCGCCTGGCTACACCTTC,CASSPGGAPGYTF
16,many,-,TRBJ2-1,TRBV11-2,TGTGCCAGCAGAGTCCGGGGCGGCTTACTCTACAATGAGCAGTTCTTC,CASRVRGGLLYNEQFF
18,-,-,TRBJ2-3,TRBV7-2,TGTGCCAGCAGCACATTGACCATTCGAGAGGCGGTCACAGATACGCAGTATTTT,CASSTLTIREAVTDTQYF
12,many,TRBD1,TRBJ1-1,TRBV2,TGTGCCAGCGGGACAGGGGGGACTGAAGCTTTCTTT,CASGTGGTEAFF
15,many,-,TRBJ2-3,TRBV5-1,TGCGCCAGCAGCTTGGGTGGACAGACCACAGATACGCAGTATTTT,CASSLGGQTTDTQYF
10,many,-,TRBJ2-3,TRBV2,TGTGCGCCCCCGGAAGGGACGCAGTATTTT,CAPPEGTQYF
13,many,-,TRBJ1-4,TRBV3-1,TGTGCCAGCAGCCAATTCAGGGCAGAAAAACTGTTTTTT,CASSQFRAEKLFF
15,many,TRBD1,TRBJ2-5,TRBV7-7,TGTGCCAGCAGCTTAGGGACAGGCCACGGGGAGACCCAGTACTTC,CASSLGTGHGETQYF
13,many,-,TRBJ2-1,TRBV28,TGTGCCAGCAGTTTTCCAGGAATCAATGAGCAGTTCTTC,CASSFPGINEQFF
14,many,-,TRBJ2-5,TRBV20-1,TGCAGTGCTAACCCGGACATAGCAATTGAGACCCAGTACTTC,CSANPDIAIETQYF
16,many,TRBD1,TRBJ1-2,TRBV29-1,TGCAGCGTCATTGTCGACGTGTGGCAGGGGGGCTATGGCTACACCTTC,CSVIVDVWQGGYGYTF
15,many,-,TRBJ1-5,TRBV5-1,TGCGCCAGCAGCTTGCTGGGAACTAGCAATCAGCCCCAGCATTTT,CASSLLGTSNQPQHF
14,many,-,TRBJ1-2,TRBV7-8,TGTGCCAGCAGCTTAAGTGACAAGCCTCTGGGCTACACCTTC,CASSLSDKPLGYTF
15,many,-,TRBJ2-6,TRBV2,TGTGCCAGCAACGCAGGACCCTCTGGGGCCAACGTCCTGACTTTC,CASNAGPSGANVLTF
20,many,-,TRBJ2-3,TRBV3-1,TGTGCCAGCAGCCAAGATTTCCGGGCTGGCGGGGTGAATGACACAGATACGCAGTATTTT,CASSQDFRAGGVNDTDTQYF
16,few,TRBD1,TRBJ2-7,TRBV3-1,TGTGCCAGCAGCCAAGATGCTGGGACAGCCTTCTACGAGCAGTACTTC,CASSQDAGTAFYEQYF
15,many,-,TRBJ2-3,TRBV10-1,TGCGCCAGACGGACAGGGGGAACTAGCGGGACCCCCCAGTATTTT,CARRTGGTSGTPQYF
15,many,-,TRBJ2-5,TRBV28,TGTGCCAGCAGCCCCAGGCCCGGGCGGGGCGAGACCCAGTACTTC,CASSPRPGRGETQYF
13,many,-,TRBJ2-7,TRBV29-1,TGCAGCGTTGTAGTAGAAAACTCCTACGAGCAGTACTTC,CSVVVENSYEQYF
17,many,-,TRBJ2-3,TRBV5-1,TGCGCCAGCAGCTCGTGGGAGGACTCGATACACACAGATACGCAGTATTTT,CASSSWEDSIHTDTQYF
17,-,TRBD1,TRBJ1-4,TRBV20-1,TGCAGTGCTAGAGATCTACGAGGGGGCTATTCTAATGAAAAACGGTTTTTT,CSARDLRGGYSNEKRFF
16,few,TRBD1,TRBJ2-3,TRBV7-2,TGTGCCAGCAGCAGGCCAGGGGGCGTTGGCACAGATACGCAGTATTTT,CASSRPGGVGTDTQYF